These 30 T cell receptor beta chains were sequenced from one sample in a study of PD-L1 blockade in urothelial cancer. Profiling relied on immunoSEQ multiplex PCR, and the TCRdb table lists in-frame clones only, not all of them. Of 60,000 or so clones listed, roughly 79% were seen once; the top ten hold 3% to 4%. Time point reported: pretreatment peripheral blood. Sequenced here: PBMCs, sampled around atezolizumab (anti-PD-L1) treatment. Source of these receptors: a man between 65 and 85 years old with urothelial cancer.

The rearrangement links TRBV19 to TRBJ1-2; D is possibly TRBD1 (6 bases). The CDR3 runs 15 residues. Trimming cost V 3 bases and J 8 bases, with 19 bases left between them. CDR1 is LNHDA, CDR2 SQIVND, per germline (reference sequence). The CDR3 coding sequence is TGTGCCAGTAGTATCGAGGGGAGGGGGTCAGAAGGCTACACCTTC. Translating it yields CASSIEGRGSEGYTF.

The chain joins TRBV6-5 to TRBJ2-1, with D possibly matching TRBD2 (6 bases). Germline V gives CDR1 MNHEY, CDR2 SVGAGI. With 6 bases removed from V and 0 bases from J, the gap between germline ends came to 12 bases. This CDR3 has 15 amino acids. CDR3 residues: CASRPGTRSYNEQFF. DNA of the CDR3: TGTGCCAGCAGGCCCGGGACTCGCTCCTACAATGAGCAGTTCTTC.

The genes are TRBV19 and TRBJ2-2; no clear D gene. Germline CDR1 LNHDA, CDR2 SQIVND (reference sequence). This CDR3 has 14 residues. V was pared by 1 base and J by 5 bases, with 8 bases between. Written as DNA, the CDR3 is TGTGCCAGTAGTATAGGGCCCGCAACCGGGGAGCTGTTTTTT. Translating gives CASSIGPATGELFF.

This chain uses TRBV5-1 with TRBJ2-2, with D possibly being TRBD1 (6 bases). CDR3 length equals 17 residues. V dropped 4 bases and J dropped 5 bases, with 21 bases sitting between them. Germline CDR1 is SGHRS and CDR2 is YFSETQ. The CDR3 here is CASSPNPDRTGTGELFF. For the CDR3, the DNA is TGCGCCAGCAGCCCTAACCCAGACAGGACCGGGACCGGGGAGCTGTTTTTT.

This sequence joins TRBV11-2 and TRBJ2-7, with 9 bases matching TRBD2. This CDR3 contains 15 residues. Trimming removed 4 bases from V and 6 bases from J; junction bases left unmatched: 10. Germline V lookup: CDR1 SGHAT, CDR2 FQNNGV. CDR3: CASSWRSILAGEQYF. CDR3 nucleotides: TGTGCCAGCAGCTGGAGGAGTATACTAGCGGGCGAGCAGTACTTC. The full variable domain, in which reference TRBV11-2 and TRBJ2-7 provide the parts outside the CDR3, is EAGVAQSPRYKIIEKRQSVAFWCNPISGHATLYWYQQILGQGPKLLIQFQNNGVVDDSQLPKDRFSAERLKGVDSTLKIQPAKLEDSAVYLCASSWRSILAGEQYFGPGTRLTVT.

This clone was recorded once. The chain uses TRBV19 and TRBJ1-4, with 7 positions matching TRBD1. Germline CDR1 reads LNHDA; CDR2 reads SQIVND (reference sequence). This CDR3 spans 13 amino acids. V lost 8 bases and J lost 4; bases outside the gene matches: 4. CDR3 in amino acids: CASWDRHNEKLFF. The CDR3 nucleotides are TGTGCCAGTTGGGACAGACATAATGAAAAACTGTTTTTT.

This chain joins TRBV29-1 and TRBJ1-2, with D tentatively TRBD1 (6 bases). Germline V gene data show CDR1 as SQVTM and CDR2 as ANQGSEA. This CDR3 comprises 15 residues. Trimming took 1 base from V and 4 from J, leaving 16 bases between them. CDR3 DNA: TGCAGCGTTGAAGGAAGCAGGACAGCTAGCTATGGCTACACCTTC. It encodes CSVEGSRTASYGYTF.

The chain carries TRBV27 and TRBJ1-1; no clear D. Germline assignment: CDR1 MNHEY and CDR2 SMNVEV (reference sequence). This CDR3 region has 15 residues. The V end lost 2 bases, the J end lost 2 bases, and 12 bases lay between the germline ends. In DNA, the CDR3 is TGTGCCAGCAGTTTAGCAGTTGGTCTTAACACTGAAGCTTTCTTT. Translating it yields CASSLAVGLNTEAFF.

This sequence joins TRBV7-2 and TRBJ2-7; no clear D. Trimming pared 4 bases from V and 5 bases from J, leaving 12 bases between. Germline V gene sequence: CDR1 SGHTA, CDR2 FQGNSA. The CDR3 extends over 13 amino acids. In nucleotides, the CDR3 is TGTGCCAGCAGCTGGAGTAATTTCGACGAGCAGTACTTC. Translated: CASSWSNFDEQYF.

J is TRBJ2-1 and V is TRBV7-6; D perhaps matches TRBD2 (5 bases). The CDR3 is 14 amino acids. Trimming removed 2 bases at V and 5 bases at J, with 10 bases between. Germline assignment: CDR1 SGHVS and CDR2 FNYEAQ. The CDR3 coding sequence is TGTGCCAGCAGCTTACGAGGGATCAACAATGAGCAGTTCTTC. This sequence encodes CASSLRGINNEQFF.

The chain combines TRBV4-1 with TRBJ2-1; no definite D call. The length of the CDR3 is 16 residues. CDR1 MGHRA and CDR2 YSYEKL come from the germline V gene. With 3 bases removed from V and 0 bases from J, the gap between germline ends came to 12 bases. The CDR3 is CASSHPLRRSYNEQFF. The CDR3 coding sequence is TGCGCCAGCAGCCATCCACTCCGCCGCTCCTACAATGAGCAGTTCTTC.

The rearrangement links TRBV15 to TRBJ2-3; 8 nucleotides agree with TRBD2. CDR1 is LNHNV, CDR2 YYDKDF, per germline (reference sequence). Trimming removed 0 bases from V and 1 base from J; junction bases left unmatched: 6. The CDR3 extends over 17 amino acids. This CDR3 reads CATSRDRGAGGTDTQYF. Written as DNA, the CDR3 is TGTGCCACCAGCAGAGATCGAGGAGCGGGAGGCACAGATACGCAGTATTTT.

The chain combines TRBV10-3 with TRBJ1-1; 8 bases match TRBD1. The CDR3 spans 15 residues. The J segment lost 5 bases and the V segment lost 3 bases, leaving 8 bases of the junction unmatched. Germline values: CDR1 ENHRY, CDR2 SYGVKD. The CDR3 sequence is CAISDPPGGRTEAFF. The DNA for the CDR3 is TGTGCCATCAGTGACCCGCCAGGGGGCCGAACTGAAGCTTTCTTT.

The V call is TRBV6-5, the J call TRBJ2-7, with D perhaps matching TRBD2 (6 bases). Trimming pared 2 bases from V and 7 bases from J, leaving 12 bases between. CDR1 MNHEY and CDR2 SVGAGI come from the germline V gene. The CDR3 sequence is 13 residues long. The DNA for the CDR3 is TGTGCCAGCAGTTACAGCGGGCCGAGGGAGCAGTACTTC. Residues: CASSYSGPREQYF.

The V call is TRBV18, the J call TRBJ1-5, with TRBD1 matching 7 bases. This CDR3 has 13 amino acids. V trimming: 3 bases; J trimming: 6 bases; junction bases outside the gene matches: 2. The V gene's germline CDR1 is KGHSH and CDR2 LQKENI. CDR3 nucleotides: TGTGCCAGCTCACCCGGGACAGCTCAGCCCCAGCATTTT. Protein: CASSPGTAQPQHF.

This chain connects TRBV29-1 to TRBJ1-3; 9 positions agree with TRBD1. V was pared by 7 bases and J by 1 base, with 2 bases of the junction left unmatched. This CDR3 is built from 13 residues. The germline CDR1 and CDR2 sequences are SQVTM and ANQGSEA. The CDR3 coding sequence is TGCAGCGGTGGACAGGGGTCTGGAAACACCATATATTTT. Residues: CSGGQGSGNTIYF.

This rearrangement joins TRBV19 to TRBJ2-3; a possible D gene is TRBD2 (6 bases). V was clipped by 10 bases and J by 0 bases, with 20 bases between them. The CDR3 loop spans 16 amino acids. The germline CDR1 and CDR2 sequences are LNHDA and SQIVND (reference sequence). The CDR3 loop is CATTPSGGISTDTQYF. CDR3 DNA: TGTGCCACTACCCCTAGTGGAGGGATTAGCACAGATACGCAGTATTTT.

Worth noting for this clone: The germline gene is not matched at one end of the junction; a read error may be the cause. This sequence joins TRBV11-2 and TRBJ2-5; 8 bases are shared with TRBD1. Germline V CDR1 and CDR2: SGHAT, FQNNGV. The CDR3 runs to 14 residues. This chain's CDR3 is CASSPRTGQGTQYF. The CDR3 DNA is TGTGCCAGCAGCCCGCGGACAGGGCAAGGGACCCAGTACTTC.

CDR3 sequence: CASSKRLGTSGHTDTQYF. Here the CDR3 DNA reads TGTGCCAGCAGCAAAAGACTCGGGACTAGCGGGCACACAGATACGCAGTATTTT. V gene TRBV14 combines with J gene TRBJ2-3, with TRBD2 matching over 12 bases. From germline, CDR1 is SGHDN and CDR2 FVKESK. The CDR3 is made up of 18 amino acids. Germline trimming cut 5 bases from V and 2 bases from J; bases unmatched to any gene: 11.

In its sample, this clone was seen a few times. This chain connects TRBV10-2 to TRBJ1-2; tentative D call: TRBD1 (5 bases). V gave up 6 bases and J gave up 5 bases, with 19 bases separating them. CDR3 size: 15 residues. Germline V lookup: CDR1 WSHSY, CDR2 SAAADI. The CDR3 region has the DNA TGCGCCAGCAGCCTGGGAGGGGTGTTGGGATATGGCTACACCTTC. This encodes CASSLGGVLGYGYTF.

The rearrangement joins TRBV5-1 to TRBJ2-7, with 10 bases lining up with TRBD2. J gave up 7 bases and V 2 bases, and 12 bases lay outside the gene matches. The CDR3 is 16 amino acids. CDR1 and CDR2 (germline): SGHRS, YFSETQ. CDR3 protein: CASSFDPDSAGGEQYF. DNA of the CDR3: TGCGCCAGCAGCTTCGACCCGGACTCAGCGGGAGGGGAGCAGTACTTC.

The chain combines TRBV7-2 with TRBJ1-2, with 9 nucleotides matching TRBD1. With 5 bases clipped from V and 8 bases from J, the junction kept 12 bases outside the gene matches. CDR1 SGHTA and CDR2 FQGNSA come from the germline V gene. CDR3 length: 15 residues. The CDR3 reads CASSRARTGGLGYTF. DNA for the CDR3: TGTGCCAGCAGCCGAGCACGTACAGGGGGCTTAGGCTACACCTTC.

The CDR3 region is CASRRSSGANVLTF. In DNA form, the CDR3 reads TGTGCCAGCCGCAGGTCCTCTGGGGCCAACGTCCTGACTTTC. The rearrangement links TRBV28 to TRBJ2-6; no definite D call. This CDR3 has 14 residues. In germline, CDR1 is MDHEN, CDR2 SYDVKM. V dropped 8 bases and J dropped 0 bases, with 8 bases sitting between them. Full variable domain (rest looked up from reference TRBV28 and TRBJ2-6): DVKVTQSSRYLVKRTGEKVFLECVQDMDHENMFWYRQDPGLGLRLIYFSYDVKMKEKGDIPEGYSVSREKKERFSLILESASTNQTSMYLCASRRSSGANVLTFGAGSRLTVL.

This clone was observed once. Here the CDR3 DNA reads TGTGCCAGCAGTAATACAGGGCTCTACGAGCAGTACTTC. Its protein product is CASSNTGLYEQYF. The rearrangement joins TRBV27 to TRBJ2-7; D is possibly TRBD1 (6 bases). The CDR3 contains 13 residues. V was pared by 5 bases and J by 3 bases, with 11 bases between. Germline V gene data show CDR1 as MNHEY and CDR2 as SMNVEV (reference sequence).

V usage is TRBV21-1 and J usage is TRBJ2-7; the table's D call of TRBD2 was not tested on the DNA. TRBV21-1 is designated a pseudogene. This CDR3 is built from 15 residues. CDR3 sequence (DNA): TGTGCCAGCATTCCACAGCGGGAGACTTCCTACGAGCAGTACTTC. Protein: CASIPQRETSYEQYF.

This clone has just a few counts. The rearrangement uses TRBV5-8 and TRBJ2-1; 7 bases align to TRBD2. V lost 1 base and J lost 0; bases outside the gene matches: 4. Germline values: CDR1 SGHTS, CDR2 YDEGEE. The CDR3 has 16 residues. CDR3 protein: CASSLWEGSSYNEQFF. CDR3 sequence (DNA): TGTGCCAGCAGCTTGTGGGAGGGAAGCTCCTACAATGAGCAGTTCTTC.

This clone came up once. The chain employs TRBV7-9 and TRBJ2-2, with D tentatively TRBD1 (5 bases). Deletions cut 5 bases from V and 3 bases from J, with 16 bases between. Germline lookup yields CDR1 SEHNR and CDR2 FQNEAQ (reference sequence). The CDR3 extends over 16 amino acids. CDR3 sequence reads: CASSPPGYIDTGELFF. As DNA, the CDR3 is TGTGCCAGCAGCCCCCCAGGGTATATCGACACCGGGGAGCTGTTTTTT.

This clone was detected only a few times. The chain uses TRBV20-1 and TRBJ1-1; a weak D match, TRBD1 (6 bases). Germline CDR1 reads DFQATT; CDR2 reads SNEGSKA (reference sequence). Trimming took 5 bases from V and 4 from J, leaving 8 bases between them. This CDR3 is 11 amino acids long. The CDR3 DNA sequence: TGCAGTGCTGAGGACAGCACTGAAGCTTTCTTT. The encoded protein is CSAEDSTEAFF.

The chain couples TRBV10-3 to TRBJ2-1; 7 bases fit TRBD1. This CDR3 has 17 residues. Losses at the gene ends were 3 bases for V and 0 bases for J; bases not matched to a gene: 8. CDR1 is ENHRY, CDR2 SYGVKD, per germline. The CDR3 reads CAISDPRQGHSYNEQFF. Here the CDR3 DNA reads TGTGCCATCAGTGATCCCAGACAGGGACACTCCTACAATGAGCAGTTCTTC.

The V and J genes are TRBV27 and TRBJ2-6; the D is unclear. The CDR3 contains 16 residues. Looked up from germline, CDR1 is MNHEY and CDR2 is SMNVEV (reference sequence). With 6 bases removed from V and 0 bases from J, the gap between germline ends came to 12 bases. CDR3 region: CASSPRGTSGANVLTF. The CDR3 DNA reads TGTGCCAGCAGCCCCCGAGGTACCTCTGGGGCCAACGTCCTGACTTTC. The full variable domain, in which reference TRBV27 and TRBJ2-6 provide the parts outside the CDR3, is EAQVTQNPRYLITVTGKKLTVTCSQNMNHEYMSWYRQDPGLGLRQIYYSMNVEVTDKGDVPEGYKVSRKEKRNFPLILESPSPNQTSLYFCASSPRGTSGANVLTFGAGSRLTVL.